This TCR beta chain is drawn from a study of cytomegalovirus exposure and HLA in healthy donors. It was with 60 Vbeta and 13 Jbeta primers that the PCR ran. The assay was immunoSEQ multiplex PCR, and TCRdb's table has in-frame clones only and misses some. Among approximately 150,000 clones listed, over 70% were seen once. This clone was found once. Its antigen is currently unknown. Regarding donors, all were healthy bone marrow donors. Despite likely unrecorded immune exposures, the donors were nominally healthy at the time of sampling. CDR1 SGHRS and CDR2 YFSETQ come from the germline V gene. V was trimmed by 4 bases and J by 6 bases, leaving 10 bases between them. The CDR3 covers 13 residues. Study observations and caveats: Most TCR beta V segments were productive about 87% or about 30% of the time in an earlier analysis. In a later analysis, donors in an Asian-associated ancestry cluster reportedly had fewer N-insertions in productive TCRs than the cohort mean.

The sequence was collected from a woman aged 40-49 years in good health and CMV-seropositive. The J gene is TRBJ2-2, the V gene TRBV5-1; possible D gene TRBD2, 5 bases. Sequencing was performed on PBMCs. As DNA, the CDR3 is TGCGCCAGCAGCCCCACAGCGGCCGGGGAGCTGTTTTTT. Translated, it gives CASSPTAAGELFF.